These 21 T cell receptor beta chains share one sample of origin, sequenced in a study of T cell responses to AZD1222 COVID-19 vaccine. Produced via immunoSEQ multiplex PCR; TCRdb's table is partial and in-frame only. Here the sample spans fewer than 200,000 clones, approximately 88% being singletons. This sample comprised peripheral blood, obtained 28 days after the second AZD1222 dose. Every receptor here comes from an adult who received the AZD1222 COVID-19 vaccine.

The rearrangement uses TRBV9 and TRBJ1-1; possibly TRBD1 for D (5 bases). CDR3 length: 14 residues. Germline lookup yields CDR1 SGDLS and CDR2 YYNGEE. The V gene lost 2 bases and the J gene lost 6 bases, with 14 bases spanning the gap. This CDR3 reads CASSVVSGTPEAFF. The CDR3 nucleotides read TGTGCCAGCAGCGTCGTTTCCGGGACCCCTGAAGCTTTCTTT.

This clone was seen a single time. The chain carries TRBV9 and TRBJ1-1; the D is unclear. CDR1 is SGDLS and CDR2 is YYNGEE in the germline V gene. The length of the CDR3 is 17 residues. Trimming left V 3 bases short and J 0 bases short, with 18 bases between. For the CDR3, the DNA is TGTGCCAGCAGCGCCCTCGTCGGGCGGACCATGAACACTGAAGCTTTCTTT. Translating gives CASSALVGRTMNTEAFF.

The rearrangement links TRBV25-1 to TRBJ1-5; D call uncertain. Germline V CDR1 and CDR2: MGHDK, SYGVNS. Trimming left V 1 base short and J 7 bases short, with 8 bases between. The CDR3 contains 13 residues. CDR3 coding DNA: TGTGCCAGCAGTGAATTTGAACGGCAGCCCCAGCATTTT. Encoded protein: CASSEFERQPQHF. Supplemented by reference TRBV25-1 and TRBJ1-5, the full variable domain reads EADIYQTPRYLVIGTGKKITLECSQTMGHDKMYWYQQDPGMELHLIHYSYGVNSTEKGDLSSESTVSRIRTEHFPLTLESARPSHTSQYLCASSEFERQPQHFGDGTRLSIL.

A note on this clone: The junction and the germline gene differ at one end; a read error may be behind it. CDR3 sequence (DNA): TGTGCCTGCGGGGCAAGGGGGGCCCTCTTTTTT. Its translation: CACGARGALFF. This chain links TRBV30 with TRBJ1-3; D possibly corresponds to TRBD1 (6 bases). CDR3 length: 11 residues. The V gene's germline CDR1 is GTSNPN and CDR2 SVGIG (reference sequence). The full variable domain, its missing parts supplied by reference TRBV30 and TRBJ1-3, is SQTIHQWPATLVQPVGSPLSLECTVEGTSNPNLYWYRQAAGRGLQLLFYSVGIGQISSEVPQNLSASRPQDRQFILSSKKLLLSDSGFYLCACGARGALFFGEGSWLTVV.

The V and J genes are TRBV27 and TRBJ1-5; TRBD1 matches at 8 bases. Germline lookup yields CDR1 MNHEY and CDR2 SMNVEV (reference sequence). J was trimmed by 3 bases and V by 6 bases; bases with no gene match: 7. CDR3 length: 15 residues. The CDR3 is CASSRGTGANQPQHF. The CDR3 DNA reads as TGTGCCAGCAGCAGAGGGACAGGCGCCAATCAGCCCCAGCATTTT.

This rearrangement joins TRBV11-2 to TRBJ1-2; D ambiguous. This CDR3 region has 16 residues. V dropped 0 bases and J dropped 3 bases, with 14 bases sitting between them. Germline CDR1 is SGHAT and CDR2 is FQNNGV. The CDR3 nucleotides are TGTGCCAGCAGCTTAGATAGGCACTCCCTGGACTATGGCTACACCTTC. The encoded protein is CASSLDRHSLDYGYTF.

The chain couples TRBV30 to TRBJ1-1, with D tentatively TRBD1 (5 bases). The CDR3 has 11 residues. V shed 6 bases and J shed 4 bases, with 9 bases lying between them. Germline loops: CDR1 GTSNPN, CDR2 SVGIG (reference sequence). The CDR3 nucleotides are TGTGCCTGTAGCGGGGGCACTGAAGCTTTCTTT. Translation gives CACSGGTEAFF.

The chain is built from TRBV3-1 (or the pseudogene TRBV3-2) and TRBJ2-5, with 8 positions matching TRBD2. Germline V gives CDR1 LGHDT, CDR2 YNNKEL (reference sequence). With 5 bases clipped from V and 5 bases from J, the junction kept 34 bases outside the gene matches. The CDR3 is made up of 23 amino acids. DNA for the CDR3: TGTGCCAGCAGCTCCCAGGCTGAGCCCCCGCTAATACCGGGAGGGCTTGGGTTGGAGACCCAGTACTTC. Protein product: CASSSQAEPPLIPGGLGLETQYF.

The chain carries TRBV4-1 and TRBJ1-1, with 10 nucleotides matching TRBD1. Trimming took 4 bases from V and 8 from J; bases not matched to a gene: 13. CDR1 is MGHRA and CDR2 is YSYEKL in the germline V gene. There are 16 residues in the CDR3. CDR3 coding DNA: TGCGCCAGCAGCCCGGGACAGGGGCGGGAAGTGCGGGAAGCTTTCTTT. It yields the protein CASSPGQGREVREAFF.

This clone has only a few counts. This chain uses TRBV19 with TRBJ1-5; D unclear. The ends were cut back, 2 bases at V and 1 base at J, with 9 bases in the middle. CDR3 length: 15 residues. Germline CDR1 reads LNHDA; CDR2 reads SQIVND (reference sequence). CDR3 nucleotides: TGTGCCAGTAGTATAATCGGGCACAGCAATCAGCCCCAGCATTTT. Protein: CASSIIGHSNQPQHF.

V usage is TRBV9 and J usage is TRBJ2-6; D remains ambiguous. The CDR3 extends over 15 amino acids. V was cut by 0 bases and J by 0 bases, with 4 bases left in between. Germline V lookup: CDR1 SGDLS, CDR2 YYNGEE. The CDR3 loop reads CASSVVPSGANVLTF. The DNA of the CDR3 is TGTGCCAGCAGCGTAGTTCCCTCTGGGGCCAACGTCCTGACTTTC.

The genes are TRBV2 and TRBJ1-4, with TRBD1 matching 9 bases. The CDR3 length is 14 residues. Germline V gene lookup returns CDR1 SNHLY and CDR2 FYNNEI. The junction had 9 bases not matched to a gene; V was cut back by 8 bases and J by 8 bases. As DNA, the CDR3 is TGTGCCAGCTGCGTTGGGACAGGGAGCGAAAAACTGTTTTTT. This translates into CASCVGTGSEKLFF.

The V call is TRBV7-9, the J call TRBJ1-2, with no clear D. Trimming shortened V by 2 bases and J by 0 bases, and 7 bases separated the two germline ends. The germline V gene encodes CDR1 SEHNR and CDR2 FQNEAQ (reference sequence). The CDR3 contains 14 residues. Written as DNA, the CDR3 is TGTGCCAGCAGCTTAACTCCAGCTAACTATGGCTACACCTTC. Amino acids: CASSLTPANYGYTF.

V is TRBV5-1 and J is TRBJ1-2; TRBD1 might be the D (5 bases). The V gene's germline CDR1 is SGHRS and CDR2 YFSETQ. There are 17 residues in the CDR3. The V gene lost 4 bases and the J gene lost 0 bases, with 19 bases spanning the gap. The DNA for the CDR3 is TGCGCCAGCAGCCTAGTCCCGGGACGGGGATCTAACTATGGCTACACCTTC. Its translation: CASSLVPGRGSNYGYTF.

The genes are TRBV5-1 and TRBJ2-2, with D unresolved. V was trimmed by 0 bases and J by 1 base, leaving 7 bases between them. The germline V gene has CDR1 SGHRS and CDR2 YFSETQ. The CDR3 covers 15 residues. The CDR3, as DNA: TGCGCCAGCAGCTTGGAAGCAGAGAACACCGGGGAGCTGTTTTTT. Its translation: CASSLEAENTGELFF.

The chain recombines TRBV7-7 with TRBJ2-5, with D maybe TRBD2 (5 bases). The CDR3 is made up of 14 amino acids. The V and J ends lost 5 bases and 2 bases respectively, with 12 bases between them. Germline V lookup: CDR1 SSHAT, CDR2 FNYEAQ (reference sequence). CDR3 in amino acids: CASSRSGYQETQYF. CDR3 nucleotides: TGTGCCAGCAGCCGATCGGGGTATCAAGAGACCCAGTACTTC.

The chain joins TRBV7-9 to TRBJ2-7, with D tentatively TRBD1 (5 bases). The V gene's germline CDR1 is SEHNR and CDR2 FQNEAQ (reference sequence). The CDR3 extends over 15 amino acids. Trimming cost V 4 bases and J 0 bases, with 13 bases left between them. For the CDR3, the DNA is TGTGCCAGCAGCTGGAGCAGGGTCCCCTCCTACGAGCAGTACTTC. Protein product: CASSWSRVPSYEQYF.

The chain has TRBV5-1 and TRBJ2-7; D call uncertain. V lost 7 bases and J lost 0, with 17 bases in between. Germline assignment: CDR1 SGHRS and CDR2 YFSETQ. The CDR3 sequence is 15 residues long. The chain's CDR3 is CASRPTSISSYEQYF. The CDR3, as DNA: TGCGCCAGCCGACCGACCTCGATCAGCTCCTACGAGCAGTACTTC.

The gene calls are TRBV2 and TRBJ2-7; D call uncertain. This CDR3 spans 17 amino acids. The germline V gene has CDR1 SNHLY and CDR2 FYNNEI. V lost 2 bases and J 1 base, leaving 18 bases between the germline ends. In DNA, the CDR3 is TGTGCCAGCAGTGAATCCCCGCTTCGAGCGAGATCCTACGAGCAGTACTTC. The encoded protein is CASSESPLRARSYEQYF. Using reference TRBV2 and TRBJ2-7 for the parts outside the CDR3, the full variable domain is EPEVTQTPSHQVTQMGQEVILRCVPISNHLYFYWYRQILGQKVEFLVSFYNNEISEKSEIFDDQFSVERPDGSNFTLKIRSTKLEDSAMYFCASSESPLRARSYEQYFGPGTRLTVT.

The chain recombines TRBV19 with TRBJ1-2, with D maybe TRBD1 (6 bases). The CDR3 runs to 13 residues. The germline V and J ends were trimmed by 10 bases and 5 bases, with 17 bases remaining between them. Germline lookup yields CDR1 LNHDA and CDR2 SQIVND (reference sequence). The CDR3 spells CATPDSEGYGYTF. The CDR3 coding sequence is TGTGCCACCCCGGACAGTGAGGGATATGGCTACACCTTC.

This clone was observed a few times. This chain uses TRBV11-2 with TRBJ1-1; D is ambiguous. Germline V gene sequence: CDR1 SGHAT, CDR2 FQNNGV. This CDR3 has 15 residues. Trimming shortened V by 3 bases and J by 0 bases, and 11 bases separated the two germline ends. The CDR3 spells CASSFSPTMNTEAFF. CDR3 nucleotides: TGTGCCAGCAGCTTTTCCCCGACCATGAACACTGAAGCTTTCTTT.